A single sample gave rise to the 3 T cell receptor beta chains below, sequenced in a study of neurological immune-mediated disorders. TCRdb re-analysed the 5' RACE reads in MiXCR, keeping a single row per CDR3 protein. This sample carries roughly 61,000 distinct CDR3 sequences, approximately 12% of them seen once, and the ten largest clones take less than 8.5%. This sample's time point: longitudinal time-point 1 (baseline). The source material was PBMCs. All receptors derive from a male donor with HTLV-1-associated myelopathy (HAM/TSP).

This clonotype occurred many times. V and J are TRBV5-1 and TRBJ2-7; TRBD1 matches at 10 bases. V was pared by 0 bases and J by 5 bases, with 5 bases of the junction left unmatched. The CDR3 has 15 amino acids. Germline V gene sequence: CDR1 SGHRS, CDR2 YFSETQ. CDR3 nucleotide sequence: TGCGCCAGCAGCTTGGAGGGACAGGGGTGGAACGAGCAGTACTTC. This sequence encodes CASSLEGQGWNEQYF.

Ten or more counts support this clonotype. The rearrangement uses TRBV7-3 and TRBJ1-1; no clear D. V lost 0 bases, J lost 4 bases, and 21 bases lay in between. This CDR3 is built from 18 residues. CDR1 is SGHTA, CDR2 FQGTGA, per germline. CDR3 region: CASSLTRRDPLEGTEAFF. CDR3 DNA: TGTGCCAGCAGCTTAACTCGGAGAGACCCCTTGGAGGGCACTGAAGCTTTCTTT.

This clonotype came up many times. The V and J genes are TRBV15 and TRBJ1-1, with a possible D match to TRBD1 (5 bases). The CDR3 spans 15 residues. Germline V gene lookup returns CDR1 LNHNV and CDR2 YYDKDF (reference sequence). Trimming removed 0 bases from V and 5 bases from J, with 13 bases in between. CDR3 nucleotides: TGTGCCACCAGCAGAGACGGCCTCGGGGGGACTGAAGCTTTCTTT. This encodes CATSRDGLGGTEAFF.